Listed here are 30 T cell receptor beta chains from one sample, sequenced in a study of CD8 T cells in ankylosing spondylitis. Study findings and constraints: Seemingly characteristic of ankylosing spondylitis blood was a TCR beta motif consisting of roughly 8 highly homologous variants.

TCRdb used MiXCR to reprocess the 5' RACE reads, holding one entry per CDR3 protein. The top ten clones hold 3% to 4% of a sample with 500,000 to 650,000 distinct CDR3 sequences, under 5.5% of them seen once. Their antigens are not known. The sequenced sample was blood, either unsorted or a sorted T cell fraction (not recorded which). These receptors all come from a male donor with ankylosing spondylitis.

CDR3: CASSYSSAYEQYF. CDR3 bases: TGTGCCAGCAGTTACTCTTCGGCCTACGAGCAGTACTTC. The chain combines TRBV6-5 with TRBJ2-7; no clear D gene. In germline, CDR1 is MNHEY, CDR2 SVGAGI. The length of the CDR3 is 13 residues. Trimming removed 0 bases from V and 2 bases from J, with 5 bases in between.

There are many counts of this clonotype. The gene calls are TRBV12-3 or TRBV12-4 and TRBJ1-2; D is unresolved. The CDR3 contains 13 residues. The germline V and J ends were trimmed by 10 bases and 2 bases, with 14 bases remaining between them. This chain's CDR3 is CATQSPPNYGYTF. The CDR3 DNA reads as TGTGCCACCCAGTCCCCACCGAACTATGGCTACACCTTC.

In this sample, this clonotype turned up many times. This chain uses TRBV6-5 with TRBJ2-5, with no clear D. Trimming stripped 4 bases from V and 5 bases from J, with 11 bases between. The V gene's germline CDR1 is MNHEY and CDR2 SVGAGI. The CDR3 runs 13 residues. This CDR3 is CASSFGQRETQYF. The CDR3 DNA follows: TGTGCCAGCAGTTTTGGCCAACGGGAGACCCAGTACTTC.

There are many counts of this clonotype. The chain has TRBV18 and TRBJ1-1; D gene ambiguous. The germline gives CDR1 KGHSH, CDR2 LQKENI. This CDR3 contains 13 residues. The ends were cut back, 3 bases at V and 6 bases at J, with 11 bases in the middle. The CDR3 coding sequence is TGTGCCAGCTCACCCGAGGGAAGGTCTGAAGCTTTCTTT. It codes for CASSPEGRSEAFF.

Many counts were recorded for this clonotype. The chain links TRBV28 to TRBJ2-7; D is uncertain. The CDR3 has 14 residues. Looked up from germline, CDR1 is MDHEN and CDR2 is SYDVKM. V shed 6 bases and J shed 6 bases, with 18 bases lying between them. The CDR3 sequence: CASRATGSGFEQYF. The CDR3 DNA sequence: TGTGCCAGCAGAGCTACCGGTTCAGGCTTCGAGCAGTACTTC. Full variable domain (rest looked up from reference TRBV28 and TRBJ2-7): DVKVTQSSRYLVKRTGEKVFLECVQDMDHENMFWYRQDPGLGLRLIYFSYDVKMKEKGDIPEGYSVSREKKERFSLILESASTNQTSMYLCASRATGSGFEQYFGPGTRLTVT.

This clonotype came up many times. The rearrangement uses TRBV7-3 and TRBJ1-1; D remains ambiguous. The CDR3 extends over 15 amino acids. Germline CDR1 reads SGHTA; CDR2 reads FQGTGA. V was shortened by 5 bases and J by 1 base, with 14 bases between the two germline ends. The CDR3 DNA is TGTGCCAGCAGCCCACGGGGTCGGGAGAACACTGAAGCTTTCTTT. Translating gives CASSPRGRENTEAFF. The full variable domain, its missing parts supplied by reference TRBV7-3 and TRBJ1-1, is GAGVSQTPSNKVTEKGKYVELRCDPISGHTALYWYRQSLGQGPEFLIYFQGTGAADDSGLPNDRFFAVRPEGSVSTLKIQRTERGDSAVYLCASSPRGRENTEAFFGQGTRLTVV.

This clonotype was observed many times. The rearrangement joins TRBV20-1 to TRBJ2-5; D possibly corresponds to TRBD2 (7 bases). With 3 bases removed from V and 4 bases from J, the gap between germline ends came to 18 bases. The germline V gene encodes CDR1 DFQATT and CDR2 SNEGSKA (reference sequence). This CDR3 region has 15 residues. The CDR3 DNA reads as TGCAGTGCTAGCCGCGCGGGGGCCTCCAGAGAGACCCAGTACTTC. This encodes CSASRAGASRETQYF.

This chain joins TRBV6-2 or TRBV6-3 and TRBJ2-1, with 9 bases matching TRBD1. Per the germline V gene, CDR1 is MNHEY and CDR2 is SVGEGT. The CDR3 extends over 15 amino acids. V shed 8 bases, J shed 4 bases, and the junction held 9 bases outside the gene matches. CDR3 nucleotide sequence: TGTGCCAGCCACGCCGGGACAGGGAAATACAATGAGCAGTTCTTC. It translates to CASHAGTGKYNEQFF.

In this sample, this clonotype turned up many times. The chain links TRBV12-3 or TRBV12-4 to TRBJ1-2, with D possibly being TRBD1 (5 bases). V lost 4 bases and J 8 bases, leaving 17 bases between the germline ends. The CDR3 contains 14 residues. The CDR3 DNA follows: TGTGCCAGCAGTTCCCCGCCCGGGGCCCTAGGCTACACCTTC. Protein sequence: CASSSPPGALGYTF.

The sample holds a few counts of this clonotype. The rearrangement links TRBV6-1 to TRBJ1-2, with D uncertain. CDR1 and CDR2 from the germline V gene are MNHNS and SASEGT. Deletions cut 5 bases from V and 4 bases from J, with 20 bases between. The CDR3 spans 16 residues. CDR3 sequence (DNA): TGTGCCAGCAGTCGGGAAAGGGTAGGGAACGGCTATGGCTACACCTTC. Protein: CASSRERVGNGYGYTF.

The chain is built from TRBV2 and TRBJ1-5; TRBD1 agrees at 12 bases. V was clipped by 6 bases and J by 8 bases; unmatched bases: 2. The CDR3 sequence is 13 residues long. Germline-derived CDR1 and CDR2 are SNHLY and FYNNEI. CDR3 protein: CASRGQGAEPQHF. DNA of the CDR3: TGTGCCAGCAGGGGACAGGGGGCAGAGCCCCAGCATTTT.

The rearrangement uses TRBV20-1 and TRBJ2-5; D is perhaps TRBD1 or TRBD2 (5 bases each). Per the germline V gene, CDR1 is DFQATT and CDR2 is SNEGSKA (reference sequence). The CDR3 loop spans 16 amino acids. V was shortened by 0 bases and J by 5 bases, with 19 bases between the two germline ends. The CDR3 spells CSAREGLRGWSETQYF. The CDR3 DNA follows: TGCAGTGCTAGAGAAGGTTTGAGGGGTTGGTCGGAGACCCAGTACTTC.

This clonotype was observed at least ten times. The genes are TRBV12-3 or TRBV12-4 and TRBJ1-4, with 9 bases that match TRBD1. The V segment lost 7 bases and the J segment 5 bases; nucleotides outside the gene matches: 5. The CDR3 is 14 residues long. CDR3 nucleotide sequence: TGTGCCAGCAAACGGACAGGGGAAAATGAAAAACTGTTTTTT. It is translated as CASKRTGENEKLFF.

This clonotype was counted ten times or more. The chain combines TRBV20-1 with TRBJ2-7; 7 positions agree with TRBD1. Germline V gene lookup returns CDR1 DFQATT and CDR2 SNEGSKA (reference sequence). This CDR3 is built from 12 residues. V dropped 2 bases and J dropped 7; count of bases not matched to a gene: 5. The CDR3 protein is CSARTGAREQYF. CDR3 in DNA: TGCAGTGCTAGAACAGGGGCGAGGGAGCAGTACTTC.

Ten or more counts support this clonotype. This sequence joins TRBV28 and TRBJ2-5, with 10 bases that match TRBD1. Trimming cost V 6 bases and J 2 bases; bases outside gene matches: 6. The CDR3 consists of 15 residues. CDR1 and CDR2 (germline): MDHEN, SYDVKM. CDR3 region: CASRLPGQGQETQYF. The CDR3 nucleotides are TGTGCCAGCAGACTGCCGGGACAGGGGCAAGAGACCCAGTACTTC.

This clonotype was detected many times. The CDR3 nucleotides are TGCGCCAGCAGCCTAGAACAGGCGGCGGCTGAAGCTTTCTTT. Translating gives CASSLEQAAAEAFF. The chain is built from TRBV5-1 and TRBJ1-1; TRBD1 might be the D (5 bases). The V end was cut by 4 bases, the J end by 6 bases, with 16 bases between. The CDR3 consists of 14 residues. CDR1 and CDR2 (germline): SGHRS, YFSETQ.

This clonotype was counted many times. This sequence joins TRBV6-1 and TRBJ2-7, with 7 bases fitting TRBD1. CDR3 size: 15 residues. Germline-derived CDR1 and CDR2 are MNHNS and SASEGT. V lost 7 bases, J lost 1 base, and 10 bases stayed unmatched. The CDR3 region has the DNA TGTGCCAGCAACAGACGACAGGGAAAATCCTACGAGCAGTACTTC. It encodes CASNRRQGKSYEQYF.

This clonotype was seen many times. The V and J genes are TRBV12-3 or TRBV12-4 and TRBJ2-2; TRBD1 aligns across 7 bases. The J segment lost 1 base and the V segment lost 3 bases, leaving 5 bases of the junction unmatched. This CDR3 contains 16 residues. The CDR3 loop is CASSFRGQENTGELFF. The CDR3 DNA reads TGTGCCAGCAGTTTTCGCGGACAGGAGAACACCGGGGAGCTGTTTTTT.

This clonotype appeared many times. The DNA for the CDR3 is TGTGCCAGCAGCTTACTAGCGCATACTTACTCCTACAATGAGCAGTTCTTC. This encodes CASSLLAHTYSYNEQFF. This chain uses TRBV7-2 with TRBJ2-1; TRBD2 might be the D (6 bases). Germline V gives CDR1 SGHTA, CDR2 FQGNSA. The V gene lost 2 bases and the J gene lost 0 bases, with 14 bases spanning the gap. This CDR3 is built from 17 residues.

This chain links TRBV5-1 with TRBJ1-2; a possible D gene is TRBD1 (5 bases). Looked up from germline, CDR1 is SGHRS and CDR2 is YFSETQ. This CDR3 is built from 15 residues. Trimming took off 5 bases at V and 6 bases at J, with 20 bases between the two ends. DNA of the CDR3: TGCGCCAGCAGGGAGCAAGTGACAGCAAAGAATGGCTACACCTTC. It translates to CASREQVTAKNGYTF.

This clonotype was seen many times. Written as DNA, the CDR3 is TGCGCCAGCAGCTTGACGGGACAGAGCGGCTACACCTTC. It codes for CASSLTGQSGYTF. This sequence joins TRBV5-1 and TRBJ1-2; 7 bases map to TRBD1. Per the germline V gene, CDR1 is SGHRS and CDR2 is YFSETQ. This CDR3 is 13 amino acids long. J gave up 8 bases and V 1 base, and 5 bases lay outside the gene matches.

The V and J genes are TRBV4-3 and TRBJ2-7; TRBD1 matches at 10 bases. Germline CDR1 is LGHNA and CDR2 is YSLEER. The CDR3 is made up of 15 amino acids. Trimming at V came to 0 bases and at J to 4 bases, leaving 3 bases not matched to a gene. CDR3 coding DNA: TGCGCCAGCAGCCAAGAATGGGACAGGGGATACGAGCAGTACTTC. It codes for CASSQEWDRGYEQYF.

The sample holds many counts of this clonotype. This chain connects TRBV5-5 to TRBJ1-1, with 7 bases identical to TRBD1. V was pared by 3 bases and J by 5 bases, with 13 bases of the junction left unmatched. The CDR3 covers 16 residues. Germline lookup yields CDR1 SGHKS and CDR2 YYEKEE (reference sequence). The CDR3 loop is CASSSEPTGRGTEAFF. CDR3 in DNA: TGTGCCAGCAGCTCCGAACCGACAGGGAGGGGAACTGAAGCTTTCTTT.

This clonotype was detected ten times or more. The gene calls are TRBV5-1 and TRBJ2-7; weak D call: TRBD1 (6 bases). Germline V gene sequence: CDR1 SGHRS, CDR2 YFSETQ. The CDR3 is made up of 15 amino acids. V lost 0 bases, J lost 1 base, and 11 bases lay in between. DNA for the CDR3: TGCGCCAGCAGCTTGGAGGGGGTACCATCCTACGAGCAGTACTTC. Protein: CASSLEGVPSYEQYF.

This clonotype was seen many times. In DNA, the CDR3 is TGCGCCAGCAGCTTGGGAGGTTCCGATAATGAAAAACTGTTTTTT. This gives the protein CASSLGGSDNEKLFF. V and J are TRBV5-1 and TRBJ1-4; D gene ambiguous. The V gene's germline CDR1 is SGHRS and CDR2 YFSETQ. The CDR3 runs to 15 residues. Trimming removed 0 bases from V and 4 bases from J, with 10 bases in between.

This clonotype was recorded at least ten times. CDR3 DNA: TGTGCCAGCAGTGACCCTGGCGGGGGTTACAATGAGCAGTTCTTC. Its translation is CASSDPGGGYNEQFF. The chain couples TRBV2 to TRBJ2-1; TRBD2 aligns across 7 bases. Germline-derived CDR1 and CDR2 are SNHLY and FYNNEI. The CDR3 spans 15 residues. J was trimmed by 4 bases and V by 3 bases; bases with no gene match: 6.

Ten or more counts support this clonotype. This rearrangement joins TRBV6-1 to TRBJ2-1; 8 bases are a match to TRBD2. This CDR3 contains 14 residues. Losses at the gene ends were 5 bases for V and 3 bases for J; bases not matched to a gene: 3. CDR1 and CDR2 from the germline V gene are MNHNS and SASEGT. The CDR3 nucleotides read TGTGCCAGCAGTCCCGGGACTAGCTACAATGAGCAGTTCTTC. Translating it yields CASSPGTSYNEQFF.

At least ten counts were recorded for this clonotype. The rearrangement joins TRBV12-3 or TRBV12-4 to TRBJ2-1, with 7 bases lining up with TRBD2. The V segment lost 3 bases and the J segment 0 bases; nucleotides outside the gene matches: 2. The CDR3 loop spans 15 amino acids. The DNA for the CDR3 is TGTGCCAGCAGTTTCGGGAGGAGCTCCTACAATGAGCAGTTCTTC. Amino acid sequence: CASSFGRSSYNEQFF.

This clonotype came up many times. The chain employs TRBV5-1 and TRBJ1-2; D possibly corresponds to TRBD1 (5 bases). Per the germline V gene, CDR1 is SGHRS and CDR2 is YFSETQ. The CDR3 is made up of 14 amino acids. V shed 3 bases and J shed 2 bases, with 11 bases lying between them. CDR3 nucleotide sequence: TGCGCCAGCAGCTCCTCCCCAGGGAACTATGGCTACACCTTC. It translates to CASSSSPGNYGYTF.

V and J are TRBV28 and TRBJ2-7, with 9 bases aligning to TRBD2. V lost 7 bases, J lost 6 bases, and 10 bases stayed unmatched. The CDR3 contains 14 residues. Looked up from germline, CDR1 is MDHEN and CDR2 is SYDVKM. The CDR3 reads CASNQASGTGEQYF. CDR3 coding DNA: TGTGCCAGCAACCAGGCTAGCGGGACCGGCGAGCAGTACTTC.